The T cell receptor beta chain under discussion was sequenced for a study of blood T cell repertoires in COVID-19. The table came from immunoSEQ multiplex PCR; TCRdb's copy has only in-frame clones and leaves some out. The sample lists 90,000 to 120,000 clones, roughly 80% occurring once. Looked up from germline, CDR1 is MNHEY and CDR2 is SVGAGI. The CDR3 is made up of 14 amino acids. Trimming stripped 2 bases from V and 7 bases from J, with 14 bases between. The receptor was derived from a man aged 55 to 70 with acute or convalescent COVID-19. Sequenced sample: peripheral blood. V and J are TRBV6-5 and TRBJ1-1; tentative D call: TRBD1 (5 bases). The CDR3 DNA reads as TGTGCCAGCAGTTACGGGGCAAGTGTAGGTGAAGCTTTCTTT. It is translated as CASSYGASVGEAFF.